This T cell receptor (beta chain) was captured in a study of shared clonotypes between healthy human individuals. General study results and limits: Shared clonotypes: about 4.6% naive CD4, about 4% naive CD8, about 2.5% memory CD4, about 0.41% memory CD8.

The repertoire was sequenced with immunoSEQ multiplex PCR; TCRdb's copy has only in-frame clones and lacks some. This sample yields nearly 2 million clones, of which roughly 95% are seen a single time; 0.95% to 1.5% belongs to the top ten. As concerns this clone: Its antigen is not identified.

It was CD45RO-negative cells, positively selected for CCR7, that made up naive CD8 cells, with terminally differentiated effector memory CD45RA+ cells excluded. V lost 4 bases and J lost 4; bases outside the gene matches: 9. Germline lookup yields CDR1 SEHNR and CDR2 FQNEAQ (reference sequence). This CDR3 has 15 amino acids. The chain joins TRBV7-9 to TRBJ2-7, with 8 bases matching TRBD1. The sequencing sample was made of naive CD8+ T cells sorted from blood. The sequence derives from a man younger than 35 in good health. The CDR3 reads CASSYRQGPFYEQYF. The CDR3 DNA reads as TGTGCCAGCAGCTATAGACAGGGGCCCTTTTACGAGCAGTACTTC.